The sequence of this TCR beta chain was determined in a study of cytomegalovirus exposure and HLA in healthy donors. Whole-study results and caveats: A later analysis reportedly identified an Asian-associated ancestry cluster as carrying fewer N-insertions than the 666-donor mean. It was reportedly the case that the classifier diagnosed cytomegalovirus status with high specificity and sensitivity. Indistinguishable V segments such as TRBV6-2 and TRBV6-3 were excluded. A later analysis showed HLA-associated TCR beta chains outstripping equally common others in clonal expansion.

This clone was seen a few times. Its antigen is currently unknown. The CDR3 has 13 residues. Germline V gene data show CDR1 as MDHEN and CDR2 as SYDVKM. Trimming took 5 bases from V and 5 from J, leaving 7 bases between them. Use of 60 Vbeta and 13 Jbeta primers characterized the PCR. The repertoire was sequenced with immunoSEQ multiplex PCR; TCRdb's copy has only in-frame clones and lacks some. The sample comprises 100,000 to 150,000 clones, roughly a tenth of which are singletons, and 4.6% rests with the top ten. This clonotype was obtained from a woman aged 18 to 35 in good health and CMV-seropositive. The V call is TRBV28, the J call TRBJ2-6; D gene uncertain. The sequenced sample consisted of PBMCs. The CDR3 DNA sequence: TGTGCCAGCAGTCTTTCCCGGGCCAACGTCCTGACTTTC. Protein sequence: CASSLSRANVLTF.